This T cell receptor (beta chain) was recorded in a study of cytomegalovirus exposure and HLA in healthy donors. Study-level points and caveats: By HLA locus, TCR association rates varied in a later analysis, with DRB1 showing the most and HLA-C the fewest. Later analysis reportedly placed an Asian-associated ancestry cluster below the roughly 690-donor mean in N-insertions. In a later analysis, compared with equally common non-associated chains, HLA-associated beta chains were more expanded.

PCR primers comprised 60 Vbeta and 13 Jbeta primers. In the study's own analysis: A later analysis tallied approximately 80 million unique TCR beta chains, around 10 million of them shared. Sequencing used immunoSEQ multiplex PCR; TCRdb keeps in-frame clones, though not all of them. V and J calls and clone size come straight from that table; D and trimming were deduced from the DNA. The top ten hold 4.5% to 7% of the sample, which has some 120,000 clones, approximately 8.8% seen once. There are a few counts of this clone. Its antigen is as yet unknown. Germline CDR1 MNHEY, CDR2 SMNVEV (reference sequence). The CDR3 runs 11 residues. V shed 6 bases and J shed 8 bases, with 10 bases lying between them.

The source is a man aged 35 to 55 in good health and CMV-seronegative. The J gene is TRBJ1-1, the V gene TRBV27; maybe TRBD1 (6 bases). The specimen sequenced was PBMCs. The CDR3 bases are TGTGCCAGCAGCGCTGGGACAGAAGCTTTCTTT. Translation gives CASSAGTEAFF.